This T cell receptor (beta chain) was identified in a study of blood T cell repertoires in COVID-19 (dated by TCRdb to 2020 to 2022). Describing the broader study: The collaborator samples originated in the United States, Italy and Spain and spanned the acute and convalescent phases of COVID-19. The material from the prospective study consisted of cDNA or gDNA derived from T cells, B-cell-depleted T cells, or PBMCs. Deeply sampled blood TCRbeta repertoires from subjects exposed to, actively infected with, or recovered from COVID-19 were included in the dataset. The repertoires were released in a freely available public database intended as a resource for research on the immune response to SARS-CoV-2. The samples were drawn from the first 160 participants of the ongoing ImmuneRACE study and from over 950 subjects provided by 6 global collaborators. Nearly every sample came with metadata listing a de-identified subject ID, COVID-19 status, age in years and sex. Where available, HLA class I and class II types were obtained from metadata supplied by the sample provider rather than from assay-based typing. What the study reported, not specific to this receptor: The amount of clinical and demographic metadata varied by source and participant and was provided uncurated.

The germline ends are 12 bases apart after V is trimmed by 4 bases and J by 0 bases. Via the germline V gene, CDR1 is SGDLS and CDR2 YYNGEE. The CDR3, from cysteine to phenylalanine, totals 15 residues. Only the CDR3 DNA stays, 45 bases, in frame from base 1. Each collaborating institution followed its own protocols to collect whole blood in K2EDTA tubes. For TCRbeta analysis, collaborators shipped samples in one of three forms: frozen whole blood, isolated PBMCs, or DNA extracted from either of those sample types. For this clone: Its antigen has not been determined. The input lacks base qualities; no much larger clone sits a single base away.

The immunoSEQ Assay, a bias-controlled multiplex PCR, was used to amplify TCRbeta CDR3 regions from genomic DNA. Regarding the original processing steps: Within the assay, amplification of reference gene primers was used to estimate how many nucleated cells each sample contained. Sequence reads were collapsed and filtered to measure the absolute abundance of every unique TCRbeta CDR3 rearrangement. For each sample, productive Simpson clonality was calculated as the square root of Simpson's diversity index over productive rearrangements. Drawn from immuneACCESS, this table holds only the in-frame rearrangements with V and J called that TCRdb kept. Clones are partly lost; checked studies trace under half to an unresolved V gene and leave the rest unexplained. That table furnishes V, J and clone size, whereas the DNA furnished D and trimming. In this sample the table shows under 200,000 clones, roughly 90% of which occur a single time. The ten largest account for about 0.54% of the sample.

The sequence links TRBV9 to TRBJ2-3, and perhaps TRBD1 as D gene, on 6 matching bases. This receptor was obtained from a man in his forties or fifties with acute or convalescent COVID-19. Material: peripheral blood. The DNA is as follows: TGTGCCAGCAGCCCGAGGACAGCTAGCACAGATACGCAGTATTTT. Its protein reads: CASSPRTASTDTQYF. This CDR3, with the reference TRBV9 and TRBJ2-3 proteins standing in past its ends, gives the full variable domain DSGVTQTPKHLITATGQRVTLRCSPRSGDLSVYWYQQSLDQGLQFLIQYYNGEERAKGNILERFSAQQFPDLHSELNLSSLELGDSALYFCASSPRTASTDTQYFGPGTRLTVL.